Reported below is one T cell receptor (beta chain). The sample originates from a study of Ad26.COV2.S vaccination and SARS-CoV-2 variants. Study summary: By the intramuscular route, Ad26.COV2.S was given once, or twice 56 days apart.

TCRdb's table, derived via immunoSEQ multiplex PCR, lists solely in-frame clones and lacks some. The data contain fewer than 300,000 clones, approximately 87% of them seen just once; the ten biggest clones take up 2.5% to 3.5%. Treatment reported: 19 received Ad26.COV2.S at low or high dose, single or two shots; roughly five received placebo; per-sample allocation not given. Collection of samples fell on day 63 after the first vaccine or placebo injection. Ad26 vector vaccine expressed Wuhan-strain SARS-CoV-2 spike. V trimming: 7 bases; J trimming: 6 bases; junction bases outside the gene matches: 18. Per the germline V gene, CDR1 is PRHDT and CDR2 is FYEKMQ (reference sequence). The CDR3 length is 16 residues.

This TCR was recovered from a person between 18 and 59 years old who received the Ad26.COV2.S COVID-19 vaccine or a placebo. The sample consisted of peripheral blood, taken in a trial of Ad26.COV2.S vaccine versus placebo. The chain combines TRBV13 with TRBJ2-7; 7 positions match TRBD1. The CDR3 loop is CASTRVGQFASVEQYF. CDR3 sequence (DNA): TGTGCCAGCACCCGAGTGGGACAGTTCGCCTCGGTCGAGCAGTACTTC.